One sample yielded the 15 T cell receptor beta chains listed below, sequenced in a study of radiotherapy plus CTLA-4 blockade in lung cancer. Produced via immunoSEQ multiplex PCR; TCRdb's table is partial and in-frame only. Here the sample spans approximately 110,000 clones, 81% being singletons. Sequences were derived from peripheral blood, sampled from a patient treated with radiotherapy plus ipilimumab. The receptors originated from a human donor with non-small cell lung cancer that progressed on radiotherapy plus ipilimumab. Some clones in this sample may be carry-over from other donors' samples.

The chain has TRBV5-1 and TRBJ1-6; no definite D call. Germline CDR1 SGHRS, CDR2 YFSETQ. This CDR3 has 16 amino acids. Trimming pared 4 bases from V and 0 bases from J, leaving 11 bases between. The CDR3: CASSLDGDSYNSPLHF. The DNA for the CDR3 is TGCGCCAGCAGCCTGGACGGCGACTCCTATAATTCACCCCTCCACTTT.

The chain links TRBV9 to TRBJ2-3; a weak D match, TRBD1 (5 bases). Germline-derived CDR1 and CDR2 are SGDLS and YYNGEE. V lost 0 bases, J lost 6 bases, and 11 bases lay in between. This CDR3 comprises 14 residues. Written as DNA, the CDR3 is TGTGCCAGCAGCGTAGGGCAGGGATATGATACGCAGTATTTT. This translates into CASSVGQGYDTQYF. Filled out from reference TRBV9 and TRBJ2-3, the complete variable domain reads DSGVTQTPKHLITATGQRVTLRCSPRSGDLSVYWYQQSLDQGLQFLIQYYNGEERAKGNILERFSAQQFPDLHSELNLSSLELGDSALYFCASSVGQGYDTQYFGPGTRLTVL.

The CDR3 nucleotides read TGTGCCAGCAGGTTCATCGGGGCAGCCAACACTGAAGCTTTCTTT. Translated, it gives CASRFIGAANTEAFF. The J gene is TRBJ1-1, the V gene TRBV27; a weak D match, TRBD1 (5 bases). The CDR3 runs 15 residues. V dropped 6 bases and J dropped 2 bases, with 16 bases sitting between them. Germline V gives CDR1 MNHEY, CDR2 SMNVEV (reference sequence).

V and J are TRBV5-6 and TRBJ2-7, with a tentative D call TRBD1 (5 bases). V was trimmed by 2 bases and J by 3 bases, leaving 12 bases between them. This CDR3 comprises 14 residues. Germline CDR1 is SGHDT and CDR2 is YYEEEE. The CDR3 DNA reads TGTGCCAGCAGCTTTAGGCAGGGATTCTACGAGCAGTACTTC. Protein sequence: CASSFRQGFYEQYF.

The chain joins TRBV27 to TRBJ2-7, with TRBD2 matching over 7 bases. The trim removed 0 bases at V and 4 bases at J, leaving 0 bases unmatched. The germline V gene has CDR1 MNHEY and CDR2 SMNVEV (reference sequence). This CDR3 region has 13 residues. The CDR3 nucleotides are TGTGCCAGCAGTTTATCGCGGGAGTACGAGCAGTACTTC. It yields the protein CASSLSREYEQYF.

The chain is built from TRBV7-2 and TRBJ2-3, with D possibly TRBD1 on 6 matching bases. Trimming took off 6 bases at V and 0 bases at J, with 13 bases between the two ends. This CDR3 is built from 15 residues. Germline CDR1 is SGHTA and CDR2 is FQGNSA. The chain's CDR3 is CASSPQGRSTDTQYF. CDR3 bases: TGTGCCAGCAGTCCACAGGGCCGAAGCACAGATACGCAGTATTTT.

The chain uses TRBV2 and TRBJ2-2, with a possible D match to TRBD2 (6 bases). CDR1 is SNHLY, CDR2 FYNNEI, per germline. Trimming took 3 bases from V and 2 from J, leaving 16 bases between them. The CDR3 is 17 residues long. The CDR3 region has the DNA TGTGCCAGCAGTGATTTGGTTTCGGGGGAAAACACCGGGGAGCTGTTTTTT. Translation: CASSDLVSGENTGELFF.

Comment on this clone: The junction departs from the called germline gene at one end, perhaps through a read error. The chain recombines TRBV5-1 with TRBJ2-5; D might be TRBD2 (6 bases). Germline CDR1 SGHRS, CDR2 YFSETQ. The CDR3 length is 14 residues. The chain's CDR3 is CASSFSGVGETQHF. CDR3 nucleotide sequence: TGCGCCAGCAGCTTTTCGGGGGTAGGCGAGACCCAGCACTTC.

V is TRBV29-1 and J is TRBJ1-2; D remains ambiguous. V was shortened by 0 bases and J by 5 bases, with 7 bases between the two germline ends. The V gene's germline CDR1 is SQVTM and CDR2 ANQGSEA. The CDR3 has 12 amino acids. CDR3 residues: CSVEDLAYGYTF. CDR3 in DNA: TGCAGCGTTGAAGATCTCGCGTATGGCTACACCTTC. The full variable domain, in which reference TRBV29-1 and TRBJ1-2 provide the parts outside the CDR3, is SAVISQKPSRDICQRGTSLTIQCQVDSQVTMMFWYRQQPGQSLTLIATANQGSEATYESGFVIDKFPISRPNLTFSTLTVSNMSPEDSSIYLCSVEDLAYGYTFGSGTRLTVV.

In nucleotides, the CDR3 is TGTGCCAGTAGTTGGGACAGTCTGACACCCCTCCACTTT. Residues: CASSWDSLTPLHF. The V call is TRBV19, the J call TRBJ1-6; 7 bases agree with TRBD1. The length of the CDR3 is 13 residues. V lost 5 bases and J lost 11; bases outside the gene matches: 6. CDR1 LNHDA and CDR2 SQIVND come from the germline V gene (reference sequence).

This chain uses TRBV6-5 with TRBJ2-7; D call uncertain. The CDR3 is made up of 13 amino acids. Germline CDR1 MNHEY, CDR2 SVGAGI. V was cut by 5 bases and J by 3 bases, with 11 bases left in between. The CDR3 region is CASSPRPGYEQYF. The CDR3 coding sequence is TGTGCCAGCAGTCCCAGACCTGGCTACGAGCAGTACTTC.

A few counts support this clone. Here the CDR3 DNA reads TGTGCCAGCAGTGAAGTGGGACTGGCCCAAGAGACCCAGTACTTC. It is translated as CASSEVGLAQETQYF. The chain employs TRBV25-1 and TRBJ2-5; D possibly corresponds to TRBD2 (6 bases). Germline V gene data show CDR1 as MGHDK and CDR2 as SYGVNS. The V end was cut by 2 bases, the J end by 1 base, with 11 bases between. This CDR3 comprises 15 residues.

This chain links TRBV6-6 with TRBJ2-7, with a possible D match to TRBD1 (5 bases). The CDR3 spans 15 residues. The V and J ends lost 6 bases and 3 bases respectively, with 18 bases between them. Germline V gives CDR1 MNHNY, CDR2 SVGAGI (reference sequence). Written as DNA, the CDR3 is TGTGCCAGCAGGTACGGTCAGGGATTCCTCTACGAGCAGTACTTC. This gives the protein CASRYGQGFLYEQYF.

The chain links TRBV4-3 to TRBJ1-1; no definite D call. Between the trimmed V and J ends, which lost 5 bases and 3 bases, there was a span of 10 bases. The germline CDR1 and CDR2 sequences are LGHNA and YSLEER. The CDR3 is 13 residues long. Here the CDR3 reads CASSYRLDTEAFF. The CDR3 DNA reads TGCGCCAGCAGCTACCGTCTGGACACTGAAGCTTTCTTT.

The chain is built from TRBV5-1 and TRBJ2-1; D is unresolved. The germline V and J ends were trimmed by 4 bases and 8 bases, with 16 bases remaining between them. Germline assignment: CDR1 SGHRS and CDR2 YFSETQ. The CDR3 consists of 14 residues. In nucleotides, the CDR3 is TGCGCCAGCAGCGCTCGGCTCCCTGACGATGAGCAGTTCTTC. Protein product: CASSARLPDDEQFF.